This T cell receptor beta chain was identified during a study of blood T cells in healthy people across ages. This clonotype turned up a few times. The germline V gene encodes CDR1 DFQATT and CDR2 SNEGSKA (reference sequence). The V gene end was trimmed by 6 bases and the J gene end by 6 bases; junction bases not matched to a gene: 8. The CDR3 has 13 amino acids. Next came a second PCR, run for about 7 to 12 cycles, which used a sample-barcoded 5' primer along with a J-beta primer mix. TCRdb ran MiXCR on the 5' RACE reads and lists one entry per CDR3 protein. The table shows about 680,000 distinct CDR3 sequences, with 45% to 50% occurring only once.

This chain connects TRBV20-1 to TRBJ2-3; 8 nucleotides match TRBD2. This TCR came from a woman aged 55-70 years in good health. The specimen was blood. The CDR3 sequence is CSALAGSGDTQYF. The CDR3, as DNA: TGCAGTGCCTTAGCGGGAAGCGGGGATACGCAGTATTTT.